The 13 T cell receptor beta chains below were found in one sample sequenced in a study of T cell changes during pregnancy in multiple sclerosis (dated by TCRdb to about 2019). Library preparation was by the immunoSEQ multiplex PCR assay. Imported from immuneACCESS, the table was reduced by TCRdb to in-frame sequences with V and J called. These copies leave out some clones; in studies compared against another copy, an unresolved V gene accounts for under half, and the cause of the remainder is not known. In all, the sample holds under 100,000 clones, and about 94% of those were seen once. Approximately 2.4% of the sample rests with the top ten. The sample here was peripheral blood, taken in the third trimester of pregnancy. The receptors come from a female donor with multiple sclerosis, enrolled in a pregnancy study.

The chain is built from TRBV6-5 and TRBJ1-2; TRBD1 aligns across 9 bases. V dropped 6 bases and J dropped 4; count of bases not matched to a gene: 3. Germline V gene sequence: CDR1 MNHEY, CDR2 SVGAGI. The CDR3 is 13 amino acids. The CDR3 region is CASRATGGYGYTF. CDR3 DNA sequence: TGTGCCAGCAGAGCGACAGGGGGCTATGGCTACACCTTC.

The chain combines TRBV9 with TRBJ2-1; possibly TRBD2 for D (5 bases). Germline V gene data show CDR1 as SGDLS and CDR2 as YYNGEE. This CDR3 contains 13 residues. Trimming took 3 bases from V and 7 from J, leaving 11 bases between them. This CDR3 is CASSAPAGNEQFF. The CDR3 region has the DNA TGTGCCAGCAGCGCGCCGGCGGGTAATGAGCAGTTCTTC. Full variable domain (rest looked up from reference TRBV9 and TRBJ2-1): DSGVTQTPKHLITATGQRVTLRCSPRSGDLSVYWYQQSLDQGLQFLIQYYNGEERAKGNILERFSAQQFPDLHSELNLSSLELGDSALYFCASSAPAGNEQFFGPGTRLTVL.

The chain is built from TRBV6-4 and TRBJ2-3; 9 bases line up with TRBD2. The V gene's germline CDR1 is MRHNA and CDR2 SNTAGT. There are 15 residues in the CDR3. The V gene end was trimmed by 5 bases and the J gene end by 2 bases; junction bases not matched to a gene: 5. The CDR3 loop reads CASSLAGTTTDTQYF. Here the CDR3 DNA reads TGTGCCAGCAGTCTAGCGGGGACCACCACAGATACGCAGTATTTT.

The chain recombines TRBV2 with TRBJ2-7; tentatively, D is TRBD2 (5 bases). V lost 4 bases and J 1 base, leaving 14 bases between the germline ends. The CDR3 runs to 15 residues. Germline V CDR1 and CDR2: SNHLY, FYNNEI. The CDR3 coding sequence is TGTGCCAGCAGTGCGGACCCCCCGGGGTCCTACGAGCAGTACTTC. This encodes CASSADPPGSYEQYF.

V and J are TRBV19 and TRBJ1-6; D remains unclear. Trimming took off 1 base at V and 9 bases at J, with 7 bases between the two ends. The germline V gene has CDR1 LNHDA and CDR2 SQIVND (reference sequence). The CDR3 runs to 13 residues. The CDR3 loop is CASSIATTSPLHF. CDR3 nucleotides: TGTGCCAGTAGTATAGCTACTACTTCACCCCTCCACTTT.

The genes are TRBV18 and TRBJ2-1, with 7 bases aligning to TRBD1. V trimming: 5 bases; J trimming: 2 bases; junction bases outside the gene matches: 6. The CDR3 extends over 15 amino acids. Germline V gene sequence: CDR1 KGHSH, CDR2 LQKENI. The CDR3 DNA is TGTGCCAGCTCATCCCTGACAGGGACCTACAATGAGCAGTTCTTC. Its protein product is CASSSLTGTYNEQFF.

This chain links TRBV9 with TRBJ2-1; TRBD1 matches at 8 bases. Per germline, CDR1 SGDLS and CDR2 YYNGEE. The CDR3 is 12 residues long. The V gene end was trimmed by 4 bases and the J gene end by 10 bases; junction bases not matched to a gene: 4. CDR3 in DNA: TGTGCCAGCAGCCCCCGGGACAGGGAGCAGTTCTTC. Translation gives CASSPRDREQFF.

The rearrangement links TRBV5-6 to TRBJ2-1, with 13 bases aligning to TRBD2. V was clipped by 3 bases and J by 0 bases; unmatched bases: 6. Germline CDR1 and CDR2: SGHDT and YYEEEE. CDR3 length: 18 residues. The CDR3 DNA sequence: TGTGCCAGCAGCTCGCGGACTAGCGGGGGTTACTCCTACAATGAGCAGTTCTTC. This encodes CASSSRTSGGYSYNEQFF.

The chain combines TRBV19 with TRBJ1-1; D unclear. Germline lookup yields CDR1 LNHDA and CDR2 SQIVND (reference sequence). V gave up 1 base and J gave up 1 base, with 4 bases separating them. There are 13 residues in the CDR3. The CDR3 sequence: CASSIAQNTEAFF. DNA of the CDR3: TGTGCCAGTAGTATAGCCCAGAACACTGAAGCTTTCTTT. The full variable domain, with the rest looked up from reference TRBV19 and TRBJ1-1, is DGGITQSPKYLFRKEGQNVTLSCEQNLNHDAMYWYRQDPGQGLRLIYYSQIVNDFQKGDIAEGYSVSREKKESFPLTVTSAQKNPTAFYLCASSIAQNTEAFFGQGTRLTVV.

This chain uses TRBV5-1 with TRBJ2-3; D unclear. The CDR3 has 16 residues. Germline CDR1 is SGHRS and CDR2 is YFSETQ. Between the trimmed V and J ends, which lost 1 base and 1 base, there was a span of 13 bases. The CDR3 DNA reads as TGCGCCAGCAGCTTGAGGCAGGCCTCGGGCACAGATACGCAGTATTTT. Its protein is CASSLRQASGTDTQYF.

The V gene is TRBV27, the J gene TRBJ1-3; D might be TRBD1 (5 bases). Germline V gene lookup returns CDR1 MNHEY and CDR2 SMNVEV (reference sequence). CDR3 length equals 15 residues. The V end lost 2 bases, the J end lost 3 bases, and 11 bases lay between the germline ends. CDR3 in DNA: TGTGCCAGCAGTTTAGGGGGGTTCGGTGGAAACACCATATATTTT. Translating gives CASSLGGFGGNTIYF.

The V and J genes are TRBV9 and TRBJ2-7; D perhaps matches TRBD2 (7 bases). Trimming pared 0 bases from V and 5 bases from J, leaving 12 bases between. The CDR3 has 14 residues. Germline V gene data show CDR1 as SGDLS and CDR2 as YYNGEE. The CDR3: CASSVVGGAHEQYF. The CDR3 DNA reads TGTGCCAGCAGCGTAGTGGGGGGGGCCCACGAGCAGTACTTC. Drawing the rest from reference TRBV9 and TRBJ2-7, the complete variable domain is DSGVTQTPKHLITATGQRVTLRCSPRSGDLSVYWYQQSLDQGLQFLIQYYNGEERAKGNILERFSAQQFPDLHSELNLSSLELGDSALYFCASSVVGGAHEQYFGPGTRLTVT.

This clone was detected only once. The V gene is TRBV11-2, the J gene TRBJ2-7; TRBD2 is a possible D gene (6 bases). The germline V gene encodes CDR1 SGHAT and CDR2 FQNNGV. This CDR3 contains 13 residues. With 6 bases removed from V and 3 bases from J, the gap between germline ends came to 12 bases. The CDR3 reads CASRKVGGYEQYF. Here the CDR3 DNA reads TGTGCCAGCAGGAAGGTGGGGGGCTACGAGCAGTACTTC.